Below, 18 T cell receptor beta chains from the same sample are listed, as sequenced in a study of blood T cell repertoires in COVID-19 (TCRdb year 2020). The library was generated by the immunoSEQ multiplex PCR assay. TCRdb re-hosts the immuneACCESS table, in-frame sequences only. Its copies lack some clones; in the studies checked, an unresolved V gene accounts for under half of them, and the cause for the rest is not known. Across this sample there are approximately 76,000 clones, with over 75% seen only once. The ten largest clones represent 11% of the sample. The sequenced sample was peripheral blood. All receptors derive from a man in his fifties or sixties with acute or convalescent COVID-19.

J is TRBJ2-2 and V is TRBV7-7; TRBD1 matches 9 bases. Germline lookup yields CDR1 SSHAT and CDR2 FNYEAQ (reference sequence). The trim removed 5 bases at V and 5 bases at J, leaving 9 bases unmatched. This CDR3 has 16 residues. In DNA, the CDR3 is TGTGCCAGCAGCCCTCCGGGACAGGGAGGGACCGGGGAGCTGTTTTTT. Its protein product is CASSPPGQGGTGELFF.

The chain recombines TRBV7-2 with TRBJ1-1, with a tentative D call TRBD1 (5 bases). Trimming pared 5 bases from V and 0 bases from J, leaving 16 bases between. The germline CDR1 and CDR2 sequences are SGHTA and FQGNSA. The CDR3 runs 16 residues. CDR3 in DNA: TGTGCCAGCAGCCTCCCCCCCGGACACATGAACACTGAAGCTTTCTTT. Translating it yields CASSLPPGHMNTEAFF.

The CDR3 DNA sequence: TGTGCCAGCAGAGGGGGGGATGAAAAACTGTTTTTT. Encoded protein: CASRGGDEKLFF. V gene TRBV5-6 combines with J gene TRBJ1-4; possibly TRBD1 for D (6 bases). Germline V gene sequence: CDR1 SGHDT, CDR2 YYEEEE. Trimming cost V 5 bases and J 6 bases, with 8 bases left between them. The CDR3 is 12 residues long.

The V gene is TRBV7-2, the J gene TRBJ2-2, with D maybe TRBD1 (5 bases). Per the germline V gene, CDR1 is SGHTA and CDR2 is FQGNSA. The CDR3 is 18 amino acids. Between the trimmed V and J ends, which lost 5 bases and 2 bases, there was a span of 21 bases. This CDR3 reads CASSRLGLSNSNTGELFF. CDR3 coding DNA: TGTGCCAGCAGCCGTTTGGGGCTCTCAAACTCTAACACCGGGGAGCTGTTTTTT.

This chain joins TRBV20-1 and TRBJ2-5, with 13 nucleotides matching TRBD2. From germline, CDR1 is DFQATT and CDR2 SNEGSKA (reference sequence). The V gene end was trimmed by 3 bases and the J gene end by 1 base; junction bases not matched to a gene: 2. The length of the CDR3 is 15 residues. CDR3 region: CSASGTSGVQETQYF. CDR3 sequence (DNA): TGCAGTGCTAGTGGGACTAGCGGGGTCCAAGAGACCCAGTACTTC.

The rearrangement joins TRBV24-1 to TRBJ2-2, with 8 bases lining up with TRBD1. Unmatched junction bases numbered 4, after V lost 3 bases and J lost 5 bases. This CDR3 comprises 15 residues. The germline V gene has CDR1 KGHDR and CDR2 SFDVKD. CDR3 loop: CATSDVTGGTGELFF. Written as DNA, the CDR3 is TGTGCCACCAGTGATGTAACAGGGGGGACCGGGGAGCTGTTTTTT.

Note on this clone: The junction shows a germline mismatch at one end, possibly a read error. CDR3 nucleotide sequence: TGTGCAAGCAGGTCGGGCAATCAGCCCCAGCATTTT. This encodes CASRSGNQPQHF. V is TRBV6-5 and J is TRBJ1-5; D ambiguous. Germline assignment: CDR1 MNHEY and CDR2 SVGAGI. The CDR3 extends over 12 amino acids.

V and J are TRBV7-9 and TRBJ1-1; a weak D match, TRBD1 (5 bases). In germline, CDR1 is SEHNR, CDR2 FQNEAQ (reference sequence). The CDR3 contains 16 residues. V was pared by 5 bases and J by 4 bases, with 20 bases between. In nucleotides, the CDR3 is TGTGCCAGCAGCCCCCAGGGCCCGGACGTAGGCACTGAAGCTTTCTTT. Protein sequence: CASSPQGPDVGTEAFF. The variable domain in full, with the rest retrieved from reference TRBV7-9 and TRBJ1-1, is DTGVSQNPRHKITKRGQNVTFRCDPISEHNRLYWYRQTLGQGPEFLTYFQNEAQLEKSRLLSDRFSAERPKGSFSTLEIQRTEQGDSAMYLCASSPQGPDVGTEAFFGQGTRLTVV.

This clone has only a few counts. This rearrangement joins TRBV10-2 to TRBJ1-5, with D tentatively TRBD1 (6 bases). This CDR3 is 17 amino acids long. Germline loops: CDR1 WSHSY, CDR2 SAAADI. Trimming left V 0 bases short and J 7 bases short, with 19 bases between. The CDR3 DNA reads as TGCGCCAGCAGTGAGTCGAGATTTGGCAGGGGAAGGCAGCCCCAGCATTTT. Residues: CASSESRFGRGRQPQHF.

V is TRBV25-1 and J is TRBJ1-2; TRBD1 is a possible D gene (5 bases). This CDR3 contains 16 residues. V dropped 3 bases and J dropped 4 bases, with 18 bases sitting between them. Germline CDR1 MGHDK, CDR2 SYGVNS. This CDR3 reads CASSDPDSHEAYGYTF. The CDR3 nucleotides are TGTGCCAGCAGTGATCCCGACAGCCATGAGGCCTATGGCTACACCTTC.

The chain recombines TRBV5-8 with TRBJ2-5; weak D call: TRBD2 (7 bases). This CDR3 has 15 amino acids. V shed 0 bases and J shed 5 bases, with 14 bases lying between them. Germline V gene data show CDR1 as SGHTS and CDR2 as YDEGEE. CDR3 in amino acids: CASSLEMGGGETQYF. The CDR3 nucleotides read TGTGCCAGCAGCTTGGAAATGGGAGGGGGGGAGACCCAGTACTTC.

V usage is TRBV28 and J usage is TRBJ2-1, with D possibly being TRBD1 (6 bases). Germline CDR1 and CDR2: MDHEN and SYDVKM. This CDR3 contains 14 residues. V lost 7 bases to trimming and J lost 2 bases, with 12 bases between them. The CDR3 loop is CASTLQGTYNEQFF. The CDR3 bases are TGTGCCAGCACCCTACAGGGCACCTACAATGAGCAGTTCTTC.

The chain joins TRBV5-6 to TRBJ2-2; 11 nucleotides agree with TRBD1. J lost 4 bases, V lost 2 bases, and 1 base had no gene match. This CDR3 comprises 15 residues. Germline loops: CDR1 SGHDT, CDR2 YYEEEE. This CDR3 is CASSFGTGGTGELFF. CDR3 nucleotide sequence: TGTGCCAGCAGCTTCGGGACAGGGGGCACCGGGGAGCTGTTTTTT.

The V call is TRBV5-4, the J call TRBJ1-3; the match to TRBD1 covers 8 bases. The CDR3 has 15 residues. With 0 bases clipped from V and 1 base from J, the junction kept 0 bases outside the gene matches. Germline lookup yields CDR1 SGHNT and CDR2 YYREEE (reference sequence). The CDR3 here is CASSLDRGSGNTIYF. Written as DNA, the CDR3 is TGTGCCAGCAGCTTGGACAGGGGGTCTGGAAACACCATATATTTT.

The V and J genes are TRBV4-2 and TRBJ2-5; 7 bases are shared with TRBD1. The germline gives CDR1 LGHNA, CDR2 YNFKEQ. The length of the CDR3 is 16 residues. J was trimmed by 2 bases and V by 4 bases; bases with no gene match: 10. The CDR3 coding sequence is TGTGCCAGCAGCCCCCCGGTCCGGGACAGACAAGAGACCCAGTACTTC. The encoded protein is CASSPPVRDRQETQYF.

J is TRBJ1-5 and V is TRBV2, with TRBD1 identical over 8 bases. The CDR3 spans 15 residues. Germline CDR1 and CDR2: SNHLY and FYNNEI. The V gene end was trimmed by 5 bases and the J gene end by 3 bases; junction bases not matched to a gene: 6. The CDR3, as DNA: TGTGCCAGCAGTTCCGGGACAGGCCCCAATCAGCCCCAGCATTTT. Translated: CASSSGTGPNQPQHF. The full variable domain, in which reference TRBV2 and TRBJ1-5 provide the parts outside the CDR3, is EPEVTQTPSHQVTQMGQEVILRCVPISNHLYFYWYRQILGQKVEFLVSFYNNEISEKSEIFDDQFSVERPDGSNFTLKIRSTKLEDSAMYFCASSSGTGPNQPQHFGDGTRLSIL.

This chain uses TRBV19 with TRBJ1-5, with D unclear. Germline CDR1 reads LNHDA; CDR2 reads SQIVND (reference sequence). The CDR3 runs 14 residues. V shed 10 bases and J shed 0 bases, with 13 bases lying between them. The CDR3 DNA follows: TGTGCCACAACTATGAGTTATAGCAATCAGCCCCAGCATTTT. Protein sequence: CATTMSYSNQPQHF.

This chain links TRBV12-3 or TRBV12-4 with TRBJ1-2; D perhaps matches TRBD1 (5 bases). The V end lost 3 bases, the J end lost 4 bases, and 9 bases lay between the germline ends. The CDR3 length is 13 residues. CDR3 sequence: CASSLGGGYGYTF. The CDR3 region has the DNA TGTGCCAGCAGTTTGGGGGGGGGCTATGGCTACACCTTC.